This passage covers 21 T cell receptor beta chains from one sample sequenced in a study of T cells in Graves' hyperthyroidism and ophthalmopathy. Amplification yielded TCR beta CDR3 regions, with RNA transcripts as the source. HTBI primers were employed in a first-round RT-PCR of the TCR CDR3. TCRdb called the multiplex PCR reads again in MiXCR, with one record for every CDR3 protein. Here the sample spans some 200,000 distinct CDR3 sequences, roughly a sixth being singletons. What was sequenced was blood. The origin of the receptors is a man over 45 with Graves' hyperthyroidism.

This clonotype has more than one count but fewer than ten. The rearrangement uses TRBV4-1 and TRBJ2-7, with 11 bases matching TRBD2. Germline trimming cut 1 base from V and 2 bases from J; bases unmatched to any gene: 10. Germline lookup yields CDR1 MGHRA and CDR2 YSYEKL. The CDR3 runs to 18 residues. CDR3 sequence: CASSQGVPGTSGTYEQYF. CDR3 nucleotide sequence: TGCGCCAGCAGCCAAGGAGTGCCCGGGACTAGCGGTACCTACGAGCAGTACTTC.

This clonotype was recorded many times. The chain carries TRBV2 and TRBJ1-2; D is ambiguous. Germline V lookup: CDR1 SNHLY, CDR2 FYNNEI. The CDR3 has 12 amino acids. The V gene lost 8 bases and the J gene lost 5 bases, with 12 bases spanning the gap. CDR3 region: CASLQRIYGYTF. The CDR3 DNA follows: TGTGCCAGCCTACAGAGGATTTATGGCTACACCTTC.

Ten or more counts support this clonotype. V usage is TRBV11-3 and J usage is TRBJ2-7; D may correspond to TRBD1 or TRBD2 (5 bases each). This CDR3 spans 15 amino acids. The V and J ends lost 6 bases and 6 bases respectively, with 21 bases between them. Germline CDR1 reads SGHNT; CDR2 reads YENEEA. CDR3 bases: TGTGCCAGCAGTCTTCCGGGACGCCTGCTTGGCGAGCAGTACTTC. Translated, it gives CASSLPGRLLGEQYF. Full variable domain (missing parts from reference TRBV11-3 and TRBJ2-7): EAGVVQSPRYKIIEKKQPVAFWCNPISGHNTLYWYLQNLGQGPELLIRYENEEAVDDSQLPKDRFSAERLKGVDSTLKIQPAELGDSAVYLCASSLPGRLLGEQYFGPGTRLTVT.

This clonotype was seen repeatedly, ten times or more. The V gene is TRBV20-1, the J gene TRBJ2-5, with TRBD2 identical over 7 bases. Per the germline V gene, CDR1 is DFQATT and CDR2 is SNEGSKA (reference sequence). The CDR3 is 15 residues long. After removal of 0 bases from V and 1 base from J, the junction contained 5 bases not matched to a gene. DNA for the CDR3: TGCAGTGCTAGAGACGCCGGGACTACCCAAGAGACCCAGTACTTC. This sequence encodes CSARDAGTTQETQYF.

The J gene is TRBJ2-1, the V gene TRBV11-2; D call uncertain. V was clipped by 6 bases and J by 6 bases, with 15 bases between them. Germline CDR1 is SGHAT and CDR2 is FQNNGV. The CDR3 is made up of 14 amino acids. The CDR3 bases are TGTGCCAGCAGATTATTAGTCCGAGTCAATGAGCAGTTCTTC. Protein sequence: CASRLLVRVNEQFF.

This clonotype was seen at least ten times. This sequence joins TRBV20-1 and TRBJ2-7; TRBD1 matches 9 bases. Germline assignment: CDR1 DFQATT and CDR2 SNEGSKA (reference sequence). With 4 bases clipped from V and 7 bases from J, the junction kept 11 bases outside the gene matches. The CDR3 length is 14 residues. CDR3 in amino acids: CSATHGTGYREQYF. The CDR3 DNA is TGCAGTGCTACACACGGGACAGGGTATCGTGAGCAGTACTTC.

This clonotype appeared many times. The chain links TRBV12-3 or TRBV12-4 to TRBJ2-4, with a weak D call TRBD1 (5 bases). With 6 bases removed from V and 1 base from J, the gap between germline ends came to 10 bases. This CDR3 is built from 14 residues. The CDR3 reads CASRQGTAKNIQYF. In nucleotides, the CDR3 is TGTGCCAGCAGGCAGGGTACGGCCAAAAACATTCAGTACTTC.

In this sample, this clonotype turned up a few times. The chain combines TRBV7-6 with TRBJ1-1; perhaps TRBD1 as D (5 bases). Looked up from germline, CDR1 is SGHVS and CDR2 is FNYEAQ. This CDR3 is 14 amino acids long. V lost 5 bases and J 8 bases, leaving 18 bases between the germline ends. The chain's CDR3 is CASSPGGTLREAFF. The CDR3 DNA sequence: TGTGCCAGCAGCCCGGGGGGGACTCTGAGGGAAGCTTTCTTT.

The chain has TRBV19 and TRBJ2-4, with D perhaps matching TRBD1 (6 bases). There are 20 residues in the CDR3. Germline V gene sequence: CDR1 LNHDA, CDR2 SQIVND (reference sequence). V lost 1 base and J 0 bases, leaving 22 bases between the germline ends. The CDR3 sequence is CASSIGSYPGTPTAKNIQYF. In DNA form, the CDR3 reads TGTGCCAGTAGTATAGGAAGCTACCCCGGGACACCTACAGCCAAAAACATTCAGTACTTC.

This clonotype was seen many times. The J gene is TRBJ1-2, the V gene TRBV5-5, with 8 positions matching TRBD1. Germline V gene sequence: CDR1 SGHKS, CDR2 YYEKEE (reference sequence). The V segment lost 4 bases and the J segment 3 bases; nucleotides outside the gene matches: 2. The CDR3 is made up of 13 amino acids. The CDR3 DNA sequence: TGTGCCAGCAGCGTGGACAGGGACTATGGCTACACCTTC. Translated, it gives CASSVDRDYGYTF.

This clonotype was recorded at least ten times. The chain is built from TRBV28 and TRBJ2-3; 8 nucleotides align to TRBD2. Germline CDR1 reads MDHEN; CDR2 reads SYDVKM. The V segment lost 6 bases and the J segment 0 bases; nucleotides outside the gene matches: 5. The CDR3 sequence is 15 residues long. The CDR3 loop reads CASRWTSSSTDTQYF. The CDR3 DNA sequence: TGTGCCAGCAGGTGGACTAGCTCTAGCACAGATACGCAGTATTTT. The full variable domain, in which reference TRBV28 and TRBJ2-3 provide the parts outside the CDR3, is DVKVTQSSRYLVKRTGEKVFLECVQDMDHENMFWYRQDPGLGLRLIYFSYDVKMKEKGDIPEGYSVSREKKERFSLILESASTNQTSMYLCASRWTSSSTDTQYFGPGTRLTVL.

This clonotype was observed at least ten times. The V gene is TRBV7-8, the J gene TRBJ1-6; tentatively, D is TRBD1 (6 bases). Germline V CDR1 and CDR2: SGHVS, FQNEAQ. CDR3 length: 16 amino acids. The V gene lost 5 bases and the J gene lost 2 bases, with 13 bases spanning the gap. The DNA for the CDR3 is TGTGCCAGCAGCCCCCTGTGGACAGCCTATAATTCACCCCTCCACTTT. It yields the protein CASSPLWTAYNSPLHF.

CDR3 loop: CASTPDRNQPQHF. CDR3 bases: TGTGCCAGCACTCCGGACAGGAATCAGCCCCAGCATTTT. This chain links TRBV2 with TRBJ1-5; 7 bases map to TRBD1. V lost 7 bases and J lost 4; bases outside the gene matches: 4. Germline lookup yields CDR1 SNHLY and CDR2 FYNNEI. The CDR3 consists of 13 residues.

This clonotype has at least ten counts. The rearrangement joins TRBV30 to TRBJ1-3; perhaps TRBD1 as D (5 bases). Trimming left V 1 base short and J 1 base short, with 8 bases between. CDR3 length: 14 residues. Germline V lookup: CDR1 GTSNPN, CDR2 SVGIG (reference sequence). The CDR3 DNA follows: TGTGCCTGGAGTGCCGGGACTTCTGGAAACACCATATATTTT. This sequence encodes CAWSAGTSGNTIYF.

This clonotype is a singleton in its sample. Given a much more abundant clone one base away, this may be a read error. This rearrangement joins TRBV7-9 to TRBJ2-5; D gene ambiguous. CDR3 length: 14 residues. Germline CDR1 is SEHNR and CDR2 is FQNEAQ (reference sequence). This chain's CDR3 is CASSFSRIQETRYF. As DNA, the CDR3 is TGTGCCAGCAGCTTTTCCCGGATCCAAGAGACCCGGTACTTC.

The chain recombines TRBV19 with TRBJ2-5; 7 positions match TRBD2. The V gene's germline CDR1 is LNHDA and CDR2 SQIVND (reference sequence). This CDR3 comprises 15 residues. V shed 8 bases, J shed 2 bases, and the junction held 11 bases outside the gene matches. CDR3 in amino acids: CASRSRSSGQETQYF. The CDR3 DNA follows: TGTGCCAGTCGATCCAGGTCTAGCGGACAAGAGACCCAGTACTTC.

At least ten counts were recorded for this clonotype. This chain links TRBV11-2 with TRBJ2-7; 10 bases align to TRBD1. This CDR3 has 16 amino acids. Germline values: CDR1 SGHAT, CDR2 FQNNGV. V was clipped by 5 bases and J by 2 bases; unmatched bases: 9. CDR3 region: CASSALPGQGTYEQYF. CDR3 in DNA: TGTGCCAGCAGCGCCCTCCCGGGACAGGGGACCTACGAGCAGTACTTC.

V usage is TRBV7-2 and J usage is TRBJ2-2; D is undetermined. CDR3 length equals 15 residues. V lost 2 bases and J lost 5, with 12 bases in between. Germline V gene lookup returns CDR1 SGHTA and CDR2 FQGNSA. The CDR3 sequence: CASSLLTTWTGELFF. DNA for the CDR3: TGTGCCAGCAGCTTACTAACGACGTGGACCGGGGAGCTGTTTTTT.

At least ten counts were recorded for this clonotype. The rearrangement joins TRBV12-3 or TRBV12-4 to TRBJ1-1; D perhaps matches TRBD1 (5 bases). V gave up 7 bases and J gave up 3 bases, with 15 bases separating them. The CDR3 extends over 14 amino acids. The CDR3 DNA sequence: TGTGCCAGCATTCGGGGGGGGACGGACACTGAAGCTTTCTTT. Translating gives CASIRGGTDTEAFF.

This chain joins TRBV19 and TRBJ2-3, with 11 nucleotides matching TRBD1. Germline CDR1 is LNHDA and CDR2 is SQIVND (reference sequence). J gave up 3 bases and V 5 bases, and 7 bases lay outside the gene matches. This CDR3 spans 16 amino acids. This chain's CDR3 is CASSPDRGQRTDTQYF. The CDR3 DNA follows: TGTGCCAGTAGTCCGGACAGGGGGCAGAGGACAGATACGCAGTATTTT.

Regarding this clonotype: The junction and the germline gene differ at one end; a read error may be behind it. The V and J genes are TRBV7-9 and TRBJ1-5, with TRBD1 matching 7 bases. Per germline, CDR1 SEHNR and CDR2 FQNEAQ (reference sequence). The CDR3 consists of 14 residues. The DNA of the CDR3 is TGTGCCAGCAGCTCTACAGGGGACAATCGGCCCCAGCATTTT. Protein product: CASSSTGDNRPQHF.